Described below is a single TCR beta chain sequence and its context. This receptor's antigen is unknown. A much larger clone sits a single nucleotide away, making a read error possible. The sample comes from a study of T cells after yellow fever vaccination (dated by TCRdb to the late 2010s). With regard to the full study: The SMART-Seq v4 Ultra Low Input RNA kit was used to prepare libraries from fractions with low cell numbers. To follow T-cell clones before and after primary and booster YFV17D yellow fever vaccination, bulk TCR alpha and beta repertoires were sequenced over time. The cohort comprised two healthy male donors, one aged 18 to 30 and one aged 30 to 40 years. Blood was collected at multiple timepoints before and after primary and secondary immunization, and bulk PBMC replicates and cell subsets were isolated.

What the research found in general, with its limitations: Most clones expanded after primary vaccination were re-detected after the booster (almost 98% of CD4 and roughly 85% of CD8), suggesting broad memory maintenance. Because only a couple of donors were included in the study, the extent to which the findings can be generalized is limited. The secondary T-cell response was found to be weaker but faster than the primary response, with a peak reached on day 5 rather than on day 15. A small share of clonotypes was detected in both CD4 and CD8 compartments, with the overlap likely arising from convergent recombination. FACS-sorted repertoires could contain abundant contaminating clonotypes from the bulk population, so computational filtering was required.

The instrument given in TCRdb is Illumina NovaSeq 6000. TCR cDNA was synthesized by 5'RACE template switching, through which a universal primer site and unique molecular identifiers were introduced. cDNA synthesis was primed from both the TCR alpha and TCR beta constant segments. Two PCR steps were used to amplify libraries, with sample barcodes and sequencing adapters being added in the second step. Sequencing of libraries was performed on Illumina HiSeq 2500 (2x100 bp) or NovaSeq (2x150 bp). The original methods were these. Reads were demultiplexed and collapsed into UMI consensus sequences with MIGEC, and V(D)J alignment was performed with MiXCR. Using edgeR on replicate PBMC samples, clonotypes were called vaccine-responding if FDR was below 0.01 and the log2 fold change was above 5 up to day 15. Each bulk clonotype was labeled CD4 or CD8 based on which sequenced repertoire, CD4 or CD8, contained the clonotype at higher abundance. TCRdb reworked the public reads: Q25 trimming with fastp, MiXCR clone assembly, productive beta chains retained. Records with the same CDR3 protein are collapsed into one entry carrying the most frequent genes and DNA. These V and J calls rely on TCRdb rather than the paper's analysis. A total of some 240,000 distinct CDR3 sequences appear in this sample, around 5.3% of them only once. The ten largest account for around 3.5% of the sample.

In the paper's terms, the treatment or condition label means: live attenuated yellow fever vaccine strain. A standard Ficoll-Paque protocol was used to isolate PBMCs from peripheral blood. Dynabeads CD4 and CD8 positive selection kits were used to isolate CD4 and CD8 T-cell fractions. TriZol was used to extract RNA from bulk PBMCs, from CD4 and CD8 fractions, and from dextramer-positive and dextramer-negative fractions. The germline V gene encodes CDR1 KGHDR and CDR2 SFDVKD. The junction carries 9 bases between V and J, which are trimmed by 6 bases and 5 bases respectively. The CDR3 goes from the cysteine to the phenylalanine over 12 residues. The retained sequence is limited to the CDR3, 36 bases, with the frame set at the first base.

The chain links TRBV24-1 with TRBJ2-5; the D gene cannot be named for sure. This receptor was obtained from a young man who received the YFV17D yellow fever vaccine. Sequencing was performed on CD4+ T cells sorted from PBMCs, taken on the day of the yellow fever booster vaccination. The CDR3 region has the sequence CATSSLEETQYF. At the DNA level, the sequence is TGTGCCACCAGTTCGCTCGAGGAGACCCAGTACTTC.